This TCR beta chain was profiled in a study of blood T cells in healthy people across ages. A second PCR, run for roughly 7 to 11 cycles, used a sample-barcoded 5' primer plus a J-beta primer mix. TCRdb ran MiXCR on the 5' RACE reads and lists one entry per CDR3 protein. Found here are hundreds of thousands of distinct CDR3 sequences, 20% to 25% of them singletons; the top ten hold 9% to 9.5%. Healthy Caucasians from Russia aged roughly 6 to 95 served as donors. CDR3 length: 14 residues. The V gene end was trimmed by 5 bases and the J gene end by 4 bases; junction bases not matched to a gene: 6. These data were likewise used in another study, on T cells of mothers and their children. That paper notes: At a rate of 1.5 ug per 15 ul, cDNA synthesis received all of the extracted RNA. For each mother, over 9.5 million TCR beta CDR3 reads were obtained, and for each child, approximately 3 million.

The chain uses TRBV12-3 or TRBV12-4 and TRBJ2-7; 9 bases match TRBD1. Sequenced: blood. The TCR originated in a boy aged 5-17 years in good health. In nucleotides, the CDR3 is TGTGCCAGCAGTGGGACAGGGTCAGGGTACGAGCAGTACTTC. Its protein product is CASSGTGSGYEQYF.